The 30 T cell receptor beta chains presented below share a single source sample, sequenced in a study of cytomegalovirus exposure and HLA in healthy donors. Only in-frame clones appear in the TCRdb table, and some are missing; sequencing was by immunoSEQ multiplex PCR. This table has under 150,000 clones, around 85% appearing once. The source material was PBMCs. The receptors here all came from a man between 18 and 35 years old in good health and CMV-seronegative.

The chain couples TRBV10-3 to TRBJ2-2; TRBD2 matches 7 bases. The germline V gene encodes CDR1 ENHRY and CDR2 SYGVKD. V trimming: 4 bases; J trimming: 4 bases; junction bases outside the gene matches: 9. This CDR3 is built from 16 residues. Here the CDR3 reads CAISVPGGLGTGELFF. The CDR3, as DNA: TGTGCCATCAGTGTTCCGGGGGGATTGGGCACCGGGGAGCTGTTTTTT.

The table lists this clone with a few counts. The chain has TRBV7-2 and TRBJ1-2; D is uncertain. The CDR3 is 13 residues long. V lost 3 bases, J lost 0 bases, and 5 bases lay in between. Germline V gene sequence: CDR1 SGHTA, CDR2 FQGNSA. The CDR3, as DNA: TGTGCCAGCAGCTTGACAACTAACTATGGCTACACCTTC. Translated: CASSLTTNYGYTF.

V is TRBV9 and J is TRBJ1-4; 9 bases are a match to TRBD1. After removal of 3 bases from V and 8 bases from J, the junction contained 14 bases not matched to a gene. Looked up from germline, CDR1 is SGDLS and CDR2 is YYNGEE. The CDR3 has 17 residues. The CDR3 sequence: CASSGRQGGLAVEKLFF. In DNA form, the CDR3 reads TGTGCCAGCAGCGGGAGACAGGGGGGCCTTGCTGTCGAAAAACTGTTTTTT.

Here the CDR3 DNA reads TGTGCCAGTAGTCACAGGGGAGCCGGGGAGCTGTTTTTT. This sequence encodes CASSHRGAGELFF. This chain links TRBV19 with TRBJ2-2, with 7 bases fitting TRBD1. Germline CDR1 reads LNHDA; CDR2 reads SQIVND (reference sequence). Losses at the gene ends were 5 bases for V and 6 bases for J; bases not matched to a gene: 3. This CDR3 has 13 residues.

For the CDR3, the DNA is TGTGCCAGCAGGGGGCTAGCGGGAGGGACCACAGATACGCAGTATTTT. Encoded protein: CASRGLAGGTTDTQYF. This chain connects TRBV28 to TRBJ2-3; TRBD2 agrees at 12 bases. Germline V lookup: CDR1 MDHEN, CDR2 SYDVKM. CDR3 length equals 16 residues. Trimming at V came to 6 bases and at J to 2 bases, leaving 6 bases not matched to a gene.

The chain carries TRBV4-3 and TRBJ2-7; tentatively, D is TRBD1 (5 bases). Trimming cost V 0 bases and J 6 bases, with 9 bases left between them. The CDR3 runs 13 residues. Per germline, CDR1 LGHNA and CDR2 YSLEER. Written as DNA, the CDR3 is TGCGCCAGCAGCCAAGATTGGGGCCCCGAGCAGTACTTC. As protein: CASSQDWGPEQYF.

The chain combines TRBV29-1 with TRBJ2-4; 9 bases fit TRBD1. This CDR3 has 14 residues. With V trimmed by 6 bases and J by 7 bases, 10 bases remained unmatched. Germline V CDR1 and CDR2: SQVTM, ANQGSEA. CDR3 amino acids: CSVQWTGEENIQYF. CDR3 DNA: TGCAGCGTCCAATGGACAGGGGAGGAGAACATTCAGTACTTC.

To note about this clone: The CDR3 ends on some other residue instead of the conserved phenylalanine or tryptophan, so this is likely a read error. The DNA is omitted, as the CDR3 cannot be located on it reliably, and the CDR3 follows TCRdb's listing. The genes are TRBV6-1 and TRBJ1-1. The CDR3 is 11 residues long, ends included. The germline V gene has CDR1 MNHNS and CDR2 SASEGT. CDR3 in amino acids: CASLRGTVESL.

The chain uses TRBV19 and TRBJ1-5; D might be TRBD1 (5 bases). The CDR3 sequence is 13 residues long. V lost 6 bases to trimming and J lost 5 bases, with 11 bases between them. CDR1 is LNHDA, CDR2 SQIVND, per germline (reference sequence). CDR3 DNA sequence: TGTGCCAGTAGCCTGGCAGGGCATCAGCCCCAGCATTTT. This codes for CASSLAGHQPQHF.

The rearrangement uses TRBV4-3 and TRBJ2-3; D unresolved. The CDR3 spans 15 residues. The germline V and J ends were trimmed by 4 bases and 1 base, with 12 bases remaining between them. The germline V gene has CDR1 LGHNA and CDR2 YSLEER. CDR3 sequence reads: CASSRDSRRTDTQYF. The CDR3 coding sequence is TGCGCCAGCAGCCGCGATAGCCGGCGCACAGATACGCAGTATTTT.

This clone was observed a single time. The chain recombines TRBV6-1 with TRBJ2-4; tentative D call: TRBD1 (6 bases). The CDR3 consists of 14 residues. Trimming cost V 8 bases and J 6 bases, with 17 bases left between them. The germline V gene encodes CDR1 MNHNS and CDR2 SASEGT. CDR3 region: CASSESGALNIQYF. CDR3 coding DNA: TGTGCCAGCTCTGAGTCAGGGGCCTTAAACATTCAGTACTTC.

This chain links TRBV9 with TRBJ1-2, with 12 bases that match TRBD1. The CDR3 length is 14 residues. The V gene end was trimmed by 3 bases and the J gene end by 8 bases; junction bases not matched to a gene: 5. Germline V gives CDR1 SGDLS, CDR2 YYNGEE. CDR3 loop: CASSALGTGGGYTF. The DNA of the CDR3 is TGTGCCAGCAGCGCACTCGGGACAGGGGGCGGCTACACCTTC.

A few counts support this clone. This chain connects TRBV4-1 to TRBJ1-1, with D possibly matching TRBD1 (6 bases). The CDR3 is 14 residues long. V was clipped by 4 bases and J by 6 bases, with 15 bases between them. CDR1 is MGHRA, CDR2 YSYEKL, per germline. The CDR3 protein is CASSRRQDHPEAFF. In DNA, the CDR3 is TGCGCCAGCAGCCGAAGACAGGACCACCCTGAAGCTTTCTTT.

The chain links TRBV9 to TRBJ2-7; the match to TRBD1 covers 7 bases. In germline, CDR1 is SGDLS, CDR2 YYNGEE. Germline trimming cut 3 bases from V and 2 bases from J; bases unmatched to any gene: 2. The CDR3 contains 13 residues. CDR3 nucleotides: TGTGCCAGCAGCGGGACAGGAACCTACGAGCAGTACTTC. This encodes CASSGTGTYEQYF.

Many counts were recorded for this clone. The chain carries TRBV30 and TRBJ2-3; 10 bases fit TRBD2. V shed 2 bases, J shed 3 bases, and the junction held 2 bases outside the gene matches. Germline assignment: CDR1 GTSNPN and CDR2 SVGIG (reference sequence). CDR3 length: 14 residues. CDR3 coding DNA: TGTGCCTGGAGTAAGGGACTAGCGACAGATACGCAGTATTTT. Translated: CAWSKGLATDTQYF.

V usage is TRBV5-1 and J usage is TRBJ1-2, with a tentative D call TRBD1 (6 bases). The V end lost 7 bases, the J end lost 6 bases, and 10 bases lay between the germline ends. CDR3 size: 11 residues. Germline CDR1 and CDR2: SGHRS and YFSETQ. The DNA of the CDR3 is TGCGCCAGCCGGGCAGGGGATGGCTACACCTTC. As protein: CASRAGDGYTF.

The rearrangement links TRBV2 to TRBJ1-1; weak D call: TRBD1 (5 bases). V lost 8 bases and J 11 bases, leaving 15 bases between the germline ends. The CDR3 is 11 amino acids. Germline V gene lookup returns CDR1 SNHLY and CDR2 FYNNEI. The CDR3 nucleotides are TGTGCCAGCCTGGACCGGGGGGTGGCTTTCTTT. Amino acids: CASLDRGVAFF.

The V and J genes are TRBV6-1 and TRBJ2-5; the match to TRBD2 covers 9 bases. Germline V CDR1 and CDR2: MNHNS, SASEGT. After removal of 4 bases from V and 2 bases from J, the junction contained 5 bases not matched to a gene. The CDR3 is 15 amino acids. CDR3 sequence: CASSGASGKQETQYF. DNA of the CDR3: TGTGCCAGCAGTGGGGCTAGCGGGAAACAAGAGACCCAGTACTTC.

This clone was picked up a small number of times. This chain links TRBV28 with TRBJ1-6; D is unresolved. CDR3 size: 17 residues. The germline V gene has CDR1 MDHEN and CDR2 SYDVKM. V gave up 7 bases and J gave up 0 bases, with 16 bases separating them. The CDR3 sequence: CASTSGSSSSYNSPLHF. CDR3 bases: TGTGCCAGCACTTCGGGATCCAGTAGCTCCTATAATTCACCCCTCCACTTT. Full variable domain (rest looked up from reference TRBV28 and TRBJ1-6): DVKVTQSSRYLVKRTGEKVFLECVQDMDHENMFWYRQDPGLGLRLIYFSYDVKMKEKGDIPEGYSVSREKKERFSLILESASTNQTSMYLCASTSGSSSSYNSPLHFGNGTRLTVT.

The J gene is TRBJ1-5, the V gene TRBV6-6; tentatively, D is TRBD1 (6 bases). Trimming pared 2 bases from V and 4 bases from J, leaving 9 bases between. Germline values: CDR1 MNHNY, CDR2 SVGAGI (reference sequence). This CDR3 region has 14 residues. CDR3 amino acids: CASSYTQGNQPQHF. CDR3 DNA: TGTGCCAGCAGTTACACACAGGGTAATCAGCCCCAGCATTTT.

V is TRBV7-9 and J is TRBJ1-2; D is unclear. The CDR3 is made up of 13 amino acids. Germline values: CDR1 SEHNR, CDR2 FQNEAQ (reference sequence). V lost 0 bases and J lost 7, with 9 bases in between. In nucleotides, the CDR3 is TGTGCCAGCAGCTTAGCACGGGGAGGTGGCTACACCTTC. Translation: CASSLARGGGYTF.

This clone occurred many times. The chain is built from TRBV19 and TRBJ1-5; D is ambiguous. V lost 3 bases and J lost 3, with 6 bases in between. From germline, CDR1 is LNHDA and CDR2 SQIVND (reference sequence). The CDR3 consists of 13 residues. The CDR3 bases are TGTGCCAGTAGTATCGGGTACAATCAGCCCCAGCATTTT. Translating it yields CASSIGYNQPQHF.

The chain combines TRBV18 with TRBJ1-2; a weak D match, TRBD1 (5 bases). The CDR3 totals 16 residues. Germline V gene data show CDR1 as KGHSH and CDR2 as LQKENI. Trimming removed 4 bases at V and 3 bases at J, with 18 bases between. In DNA form, the CDR3 reads TGTGCCAGCTCACGGCAGGCAATTGAACAGGACTATGGCTACACCTTC. It yields the protein CASSRQAIEQDYGYTF.

This chain joins TRBV12-5 and TRBJ1-1; unclear D gene. In germline, CDR1 is LGHNT, CDR2 FRNRAP. V was shortened by 1 base and J by 11 bases, with 14 bases between the two germline ends. There are 13 residues in the CDR3. The CDR3, as DNA: TGTGCTAGTGGTTTGGAGTACAACCTGAGGGCTTTCTTT. This codes for CASGLEYNLRAFF.

V usage is TRBV18 and J usage is TRBJ2-7, with D hard to call. The CDR3 length is 15 residues. Germline V gene data show CDR1 as KGHSH and CDR2 as LQKENI. Trimming took off 5 bases at V and 3 bases at J, with 17 bases between the two ends. CDR3 sequence: CASSTGYGPHYEQYF. CDR3 nucleotides: TGTGCCAGCTCAACCGGGTACGGCCCTCACTACGAGCAGTACTTC.

V usage is TRBV9 and J usage is TRBJ2-5; unclear D gene. The CDR3 spans 13 residues. The V end was cut by 4 bases, the J end by 5 bases, with 12 bases between. In germline, CDR1 is SGDLS, CDR2 YYNGEE. CDR3 region: CASSIRPVETQYF. The CDR3 DNA reads as TGTGCCAGCAGCATTCGTCCTGTTGAGACCCAGTACTTC.

DNA of the CDR3: TGCGCCAGCAGCTTGGTTTCTATATTCACAGATACGCAGTATTTT. This translates into CASSLVSIFTDTQYF. The chain uses TRBV5-1 and TRBJ2-3; D call uncertain. V shed 0 bases and J shed 2 bases, with 10 bases lying between them. This CDR3 is 15 amino acids long. Germline V gene lookup returns CDR1 SGHRS and CDR2 YFSETQ.

The chain carries TRBV4-3 and TRBJ2-7, with 8 bases aligning to TRBD1. Losses at the gene ends were 2 bases for V and 6 bases for J; bases not matched to a gene: 12. Germline CDR1 LGHNA, CDR2 YSLEER. This CDR3 contains 16 residues. This CDR3 reads CASSQTPTGTGREQYF. The CDR3 bases are TGCGCCAGCAGCCAAACTCCGACCGGGACAGGACGCGAGCAGTACTTC.

This clone was observed a single time. The V and J genes are TRBV10-3 and TRBJ2-2, with D possibly being TRBD1 (5 bases). The CDR3 is 16 amino acids. Germline V lookup: CDR1 ENHRY, CDR2 SYGVKD. V dropped 6 bases and J dropped 0 bases, with 14 bases sitting between them. The CDR3 sequence: CAISPGQKANTGELFF. The DNA for the CDR3 is TGTGCCATCAGCCCCGGACAAAAAGCGAACACCGGGGAGCTGTTTTTT.

The gene calls are TRBV4-1 and TRBJ2-5; 10 bases line up with TRBD2. CDR1 and CDR2 (germline): MGHRA, YSYEKL. The CDR3 runs to 18 residues. With 2 bases clipped from V and 2 bases from J, the junction kept 11 bases outside the gene matches. CDR3 loop: CASSQTNQRGGGQETQYF. CDR3 DNA: TGCGCCAGCAGCCAAACCAACCAGCGGGGGGGAGGACAAGAGACCCAGTACTTC.